Following are 11 T cell receptor beta chains from one sample sequenced in a study of regulatory T cells in long-lasting Graves disease. CDR3 regions were amplified by Arm-PCR using iRepertoire HTBI primers to build TCR beta libraries. MiXCR, applied by TCRdb to the multiplex PCR reads, yields one record per CDR3 protein. This table has 350,000 to 500,000 distinct CDR3 sequences, less than 15% appearing once. Time point meaning: newly diagnosed GD, antithyroid drugs for less than 3 months. PBMCs were the source of the RNA used for TCR sequencing. The sample also formed part of further work on T cells in Graves' hyperthyroidism and ophthalmopathy.

Sample: peripheral blood mononuclear cells (PBMCs), taken at new diagnosis, from a patient treated with antithyroid drugs. The source of these receptors is a woman aged 45-65 years with Graves disease.

This clonotype appeared many times. The chain is built from TRBV2 and TRBJ2-1; 8 bases fit TRBD1. V lost 1 base and J lost 6; bases outside the gene matches: 5. The germline CDR1 and CDR2 sequences are SNHLY and FYNNEI. CDR3 length equals 15 residues. The CDR3 loop reads CASSEEAGGRNEQFF. The DNA for the CDR3 is TGTGCCAGCAGTGAAGAGGCAGGGGGCCGCAATGAGCAGTTCTTC.

The table lists this clonotype with many counts. The chain has TRBV27 and TRBJ1-5, with D perhaps TRBD1 (5 bases). V was cut by 7 bases and J by 2 bases, with 15 bases left in between. Germline V lookup: CDR1 MNHEY, CDR2 SMNVEV (reference sequence). The CDR3 runs 15 residues. For the CDR3, the DNA is TGTGCCAGCAACCCTTCCGGGGGACGCAATCAGCCCCAGCATTTT. Translated, it gives CASNPSGGRNQPQHF.

This clonotype was observed at least ten times. The gene calls are TRBV27 and TRBJ2-1, with TRBD2 identical over 11 bases. Germline V CDR1 and CDR2: MNHEY, SMNVEV (reference sequence). CDR3 length: 18 residues. Germline trimming cut 5 bases from V and 6 bases from J; bases unmatched to any gene: 15. CDR3 loop: CASSPSEGLAAVSNEQFF. The CDR3 nucleotides read TGTGCCAGCAGTCCCTCCGAGGGACTAGCGGCCGTGTCCAATGAGCAGTTCTTC.

This clonotype was seen at least ten times. The chain links TRBV6-2 or TRBV6-3 to TRBJ2-1; 10 bases agree with TRBD2. After removal of 2 bases from V and 9 bases from J, the junction contained 10 bases not matched to a gene. The germline V gene has CDR1 MNHEY and CDR2 SVGEGT. This CDR3 has 16 residues. The CDR3 DNA reads TGTGCCAGCAGTTACGAAGGGGGACTAGCGTCGGGTGAGCAGTTCTTC. Translated: CASSYEGGLASGEQFF.

Many counts were recorded for this clonotype. This sequence joins TRBV28 and TRBJ2-7, with D possibly TRBD2 on 6 matching bases. The CDR3 runs 17 residues. Trimming took 3 bases from V and 3 from J, leaving 21 bases between them. From germline, CDR1 is MDHEN and CDR2 SYDVKM. This CDR3 reads CASSLETLRDSRYEQYF. The CDR3 region has the DNA TGTGCCAGCAGTTTGGAAACTCTCCGGGACTCCCGCTACGAGCAGTACTTC.

The table lists this clonotype with many counts. V and J are TRBV6-1 and TRBJ2-7; the D is unclear. V dropped 6 bases and J dropped 6 bases, with 21 bases sitting between them. CDR3 length: 15 residues. Germline CDR1 and CDR2: MNHNS and SASEGT. The CDR3 DNA is TGTGCCAGCAGCCGCGAACAGTCGATGACCCCCGAGCAGTACTTC. Protein sequence: CASSREQSMTPEQYF.

V gene TRBV11-2 combines with J gene TRBJ2-1, with a tentative D call TRBD2 (6 bases). The ends were cut back, 0 bases at V and 5 bases at J, with 14 bases in the middle. From germline, CDR1 is SGHAT and CDR2 FQNNGV. The CDR3 spans 16 residues. As DNA, the CDR3 is TGTGCCAGCAGCTTAGAGTGGGGGACTCACAACAATGAGCAGTTCTTC. Protein sequence: CASSLEWGTHNNEQFF.

This clonotype was detected a few times. The chain is built from TRBV7-8 and TRBJ1-6; D is undetermined. The V gene lost 3 bases and the J gene lost 0 bases, with 12 bases spanning the gap. Germline V gene sequence: CDR1 SGHVS, CDR2 FQNEAQ. The CDR3 is made up of 17 amino acids. The CDR3 region has the DNA TGTGCCAGCAGCTTTCCCGTCTTGAGCTCCTATAATTCACCCCTCCACTTT. This codes for CASSFPVLSSYNSPLHF. Full variable domain (remainder filled in from reference TRBV7-8 and TRBJ1-6): GAGVSQSPRYKVAKRGQDVALRCDPISGHVSLFWYQQALGQGPEFLTYFQNEAQLDKSGLPSDRFFAERPEGSVSTLKIQRTQQEDSAVYLCASSFPVLSSYNSPLHFGNGTRLTVT.

This clonotype was picked up a small number of times. This sequence joins TRBV24-1 and TRBJ2-3; 9 nucleotides agree with TRBD2. With 3 bases clipped from V and 0 bases from J, the junction kept 6 bases outside the gene matches. Germline-derived CDR1 and CDR2 are KGHDR and SFDVKD. The CDR3 contains 17 residues. The CDR3 region has the DNA TGTGCCACCAGTGATCCGCCAACTAGCGGGAGCACAGATACGCAGTATTTT. Encoded protein: CATSDPPTSGSTDTQYF.

This clonotype was observed many times. The chain recombines TRBV28 with TRBJ2-2; unclear D gene. Deletions cut 3 bases from V and 2 bases from J, with 10 bases between. Germline V gene data show CDR1 as MDHEN and CDR2 as SYDVKM. The CDR3 extends over 15 amino acids. In nucleotides, the CDR3 is TGTGCCAGCAGTTTCTCGCGGCTAAACACCGGGGAGCTGTTTTTT. It yields the protein CASSFSRLNTGELFF.

This clonotype was seen a handful of times. V usage is TRBV6-5 and J usage is TRBJ2-2; TRBD2 aligns across 13 bases. The CDR3 is made up of 19 amino acids. Germline-derived CDR1 and CDR2 are MNHEY and SVGAGI. With 2 bases clipped from V and 5 bases from J, the junction kept 11 bases outside the gene matches. CDR3 residues: CASSYVVGLAGAVTGELFF. The CDR3, as DNA: TGTGCCAGCAGTTACGTGGTCGGACTAGCGGGAGCGGTAACCGGGGAGCTGTTTTTT.